This TCR beta chain appears in the sequencing data of a study of OX40 agonist ivuxolimab in advanced cancers. Study summary: The drug used for patients, ivuxolimab, was an agonistic anti-OX40 (CD134) antibody. Patients achieving partial responses numbered three: one hepatocellular carcinoma case and two cutaneous melanoma cases.

Study results and limitations: At 0.1 to 3.0 mg/kg and by week 6, clonal expansion occurred in CD4+ and CD8+ blood T cells.

There are 14 residues in the CDR3. Germline values: CDR1 SEHNR, CDR2 FQNEAQ (reference sequence). V gave up 4 bases and J gave up 1 base, with 10 bases separating them. In regard to this clone: Its antigen is undetermined.

TCRdb keeps only in-frame clones here, not all; method: immunoSEQ multiplex PCR. This repertoire shows roughly 14,000 clones, roughly 82% found once; its top ten account for roughly two fifths. This chain uses TRBV7-9 with TRBJ2-5; unclear D gene. Here the sequenced sample was CD4+ or CD8+ T cells sorted from blood, taken in a trial of the OX40 agonist ivuxolimab. The receptor comes from an adult with an advanced solid tumor such as melanoma, head and neck, liver or kidney cancer. The CDR3 bases are TGTGCCAGCAGCTCTTTGGACGGCCAAGAGACCCAGTACTTC. It encodes CASSSLDGQETQYF.